The 14 T cell receptor beta chains below all came from one sample that was sequenced in a study of brain metastases from non-small cell lung cancer. Data came from immunoSEQ multiplex PCR; TCRdb stores just in-frame clones and leaves some out. This repertoire shows over a thousand clones, around 85% found once; its top ten account for roughly 17%. Material for sequencing was tumor-adjacent normal tissue. The receptors shown here come from a donor aged 40 or older with non-small cell lung cancer.

The chain has TRBV29-1 and TRBJ1-2; 9 positions agree with TRBD1. After removal of 7 bases from V and 4 bases from J, the junction contained 10 bases not matched to a gene. The CDR3 is 14 amino acids. Per germline, CDR1 SQVTM and CDR2 ANQGSEA. CDR3 loop: CSATGGELGYGYTF. CDR3 in DNA: TGCAGCGCAACAGGGGGCGAATTGGGCTATGGCTACACCTTC.

This chain joins TRBV7-7 and TRBJ2-5, with a weak D call TRBD1 (5 bases). Looked up from germline, CDR1 is SSHAT and CDR2 is FNYEAQ (reference sequence). CDR3 length: 14 residues. Trimming removed 5 bases from V and 5 bases from J, with 15 bases in between. The CDR3 DNA is TGTGCCAGCAGCCATGGCAGGGAAGGGGAGACCCAGTACTTC. Translated, it gives CASSHGREGETQYF. Drawing the rest from reference TRBV7-7 and TRBJ2-5, the complete variable domain is GAGVSQSPRYKVTKRGQDVTLRCDPISSHATLYWYQQALGQGPEFLTYFNYEAQPDKSGLPSDRFSAERPEGSISTLTIQRTEQRDSAMYRCASSHGREGETQYFGPGTRLLVL.

V usage is TRBV24-1 and J usage is TRBJ1-2; possibly TRBD1 for D (5 bases). Looked up from germline, CDR1 is KGHDR and CDR2 is SFDVKD. CDR3 size: 13 residues. The V end was cut by 3 bases, the J end by 8 bases, with 12 bases between. DNA for the CDR3: TGTGCCACCAGTGATCGACAGATGGGCGGCTACACCTTC. Its translation is CATSDRQMGGYTF.

V gene TRBV7-2 combines with J gene TRBJ2-3; the match to TRBD2 covers 7 bases. This CDR3 comprises 16 residues. Trimming cost V 5 bases and J 8 bases; bases outside gene matches: 16. Germline CDR1 reads SGHTA; CDR2 reads FQGNSA. CDR3 amino acids: CASSPLLGGSLATQYF. The CDR3 DNA is TGTGCCAGCAGCCCTCTCTTGGGCGGGAGCCTGGCTACGCAGTATTTT.

The chain has TRBV9 and TRBJ2-7; TRBD2 aligns across 10 bases. The CDR3 is 15 amino acids. Germline CDR1 and CDR2: SGDLS and YYNGEE. The V gene end was trimmed by 8 bases and the J gene end by 3 bases; junction bases not matched to a gene: 11. DNA of the CDR3: TGTGCCAGTTTTCCTAGCGGGGGCCGGAACTACGAGCAGTACGTC. Its protein product is CASFPSGGRNYEQYV.

The J gene is TRBJ1-4, the V gene TRBV5-5; D gene unclear. V dropped 1 base and J dropped 0 bases, with 4 bases sitting between them. CDR1 is SGHKS and CDR2 is YYEKEE in the germline V gene (reference sequence). This CDR3 has 14 amino acids. This chain's CDR3 is CASSLTATNEKLFF. The CDR3 nucleotides read TGTGCCAGCAGCTTGACGGCAACTAATGAAAAACTGTTTTTT. The full variable domain, completed using reference TRBV5-5 and TRBJ1-4, is DAGVTQSPTHLIKTRGQQVTLRCSPISGHKSVSWYQQVLGQGPQFIFQYYEKEERGRGNFPDRFSARQFPNYSSELNVNALLLGDSALYLCASSLTATNEKLFFGSGTQLSVL.

This chain uses TRBV6-6 with TRBJ2-1; 7 nucleotides match TRBD1. The germline V gene encodes CDR1 MNHNY and CDR2 SVGAGI (reference sequence). CDR3 size: 13 residues. Losses at the gene ends were 7 bases for V and 13 bases for J; bases not matched to a gene: 13. CDR3: CASTGDSLGKQFF. DNA for the CDR3: TGTGCCAGCACTGGGGACAGTCTTGGGAAACAGTTCTTC.

Details on this clone: Other DNA sequences in this specimen translate into the identical CDR3. This chain joins TRBV3-1 (or the pseudogene TRBV3-2) and TRBJ2-5; D may match TRBD1 or TRBD2 (6 bases each). The CDR3 is 15 residues long. The germline V gene has CDR1 LGHDT and CDR2 YNNKEL (reference sequence). V gave up 1 base and J gave up 4 bases, with 13 bases separating them. Here the CDR3 DNA reads TGTGCCAGCAGCCAAGGATGGGGGGCGGCAGAGACCCAGTACTTC. It specifies CASSQGWGAAETQYF.

J is TRBJ2-5 and V is TRBV14; no definite D call. Germline V gene sequence: CDR1 SGHDN, CDR2 FVKESK. This CDR3 contains 13 residues. Deletions cut 1 base from V and 1 base from J, with 4 bases between. The CDR3 is CASSQASQETQYF. CDR3 nucleotide sequence: TGTGCCAGCAGCCAAGCTAGCCAAGAGACCCAGTACTTC. The whole variable domain, filled in from reference TRBV14 and TRBJ2-5, reads EAGVTQFPSHSVIEKGQTVTLRCDPISGHDNLYWYRRVMGKEIKFLLHFVKESKQDESGMPNNRFLAERTGGTYSTLKVQPAELEDSGVYFCASSQASQETQYFGPGTRLLVL.

The chain links TRBV4-1 to TRBJ2-2, with D tentatively TRBD1 (5 bases). CDR3 length: 15 amino acids. Looked up from germline, CDR1 is MGHRA and CDR2 is YSYEKL. V shed 1 base and J shed 6 bases, with 12 bases lying between them. CDR3 region: CASSQGSGNAGELFF. CDR3 coding DNA: TGCGCCAGCAGCCAAGGATCAGGGAATGCCGGGGAGCTGTTTTTT.

The chain joins TRBV30 to TRBJ1-3; perhaps TRBD1 as D (5 bases). The CDR3 runs to 14 residues. The V gene's germline CDR1 is GTSNPN and CDR2 SVGIG (reference sequence). V was trimmed by 5 bases and J by 4 bases, leaving 15 bases between them. CDR3 sequence reads: CAWEEGTEGNTIYF. CDR3 nucleotides: TGTGCCTGGGAAGAAGGGACCGAAGGAAACACCATATATTTT.

The sample holds one count of this clone. The genes are TRBV12-3 or TRBV12-4 and TRBJ2-1; a possible D gene is TRBD2 (6 bases). V was pared by 1 base and J by 12 bases, with 13 bases between. The CDR3 runs to 13 residues. As DNA, the CDR3 is TGTGCCAGCAGTTTAGTAGGTGGGGAGGTGCAGTTCTTC. This codes for CASSLVGGEVQFF.

The chain employs TRBV3-1 (or the pseudogene TRBV3-2) and TRBJ2-7, with D unresolved. The CDR3 covers 13 residues. V was clipped by 0 bases and J by 10 bases, with 13 bases between them. Germline V gives CDR1 LGHDT, CDR2 YNNKEL (reference sequence). CDR3 DNA sequence: TGTGCCAGCAGCCAAGACCTTCAGAGCTACCAGTACGTC. It specifies CASSQDLQSYQYV.

The chain uses TRBV12-3 or TRBV12-4 and TRBJ2-5; 8 bases are a match to TRBD1. J gave up 5 bases and V 2 bases, and 1 base lay outside the gene matches. This CDR3 is 13 amino acids long. CDR3 residues: CASSLTGGETQYF. The CDR3 region has the DNA TGTGCCAGCAGTTTAACAGGGGGGGAGACCCAGTACTTC.